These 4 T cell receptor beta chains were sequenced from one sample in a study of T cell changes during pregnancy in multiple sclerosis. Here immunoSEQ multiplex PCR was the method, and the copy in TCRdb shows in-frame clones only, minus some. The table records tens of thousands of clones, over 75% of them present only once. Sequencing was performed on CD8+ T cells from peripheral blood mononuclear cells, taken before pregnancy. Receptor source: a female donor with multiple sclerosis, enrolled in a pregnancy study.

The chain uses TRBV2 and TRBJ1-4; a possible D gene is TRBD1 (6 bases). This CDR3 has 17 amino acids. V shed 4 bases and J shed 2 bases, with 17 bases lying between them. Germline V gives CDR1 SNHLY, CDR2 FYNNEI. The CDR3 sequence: CASSGAREGETNEKLFF. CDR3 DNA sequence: TGTGCCAGCAGTGGGGCCCGGGAGGGGGAGACTAATGAAAAACTGTTTTTT.

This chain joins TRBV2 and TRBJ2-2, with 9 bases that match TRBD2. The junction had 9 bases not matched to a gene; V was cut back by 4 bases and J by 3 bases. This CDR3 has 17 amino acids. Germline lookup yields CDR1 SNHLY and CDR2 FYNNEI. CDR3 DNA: TGTGCCAGCAGTGGACTAGCGGCGTCTTGGGACACCGGGGAGCTGTTTTTT. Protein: CASSGLAASWDTGELFF.

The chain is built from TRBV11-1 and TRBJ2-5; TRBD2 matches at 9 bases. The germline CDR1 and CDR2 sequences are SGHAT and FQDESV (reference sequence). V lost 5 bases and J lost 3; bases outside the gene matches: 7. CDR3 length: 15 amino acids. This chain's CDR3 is CASSPGTSREETQYF. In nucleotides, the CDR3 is TGTGCCAGCAGCCCCGGGACTAGCCGGGAAGAGACCCAGTACTTC.

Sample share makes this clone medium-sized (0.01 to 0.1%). The CDR3 region has the DNA TGTGCCAGCAGTTCCGGAGAATTGTCACCCGGGGAGCTGTTTTTT. This encodes CASSSGELSPGELFF. J is TRBJ2-2 and V is TRBV2; D not certain. The CDR3 covers 15 residues. V lost 5 bases, J lost 6 bases, and 16 bases lay in between. Germline V gene data show CDR1 as SNHLY and CDR2 as FYNNEI.